This T cell receptor beta chain derives from a study of T and B cells in COVID-19 patients. Study-level information: Recovered patients mostly had mild to moderate COVID-19 managed as outpatients.

BIOMED2 TRB-A/B primer pools were used in multiplex TRB PCR. Via MiXCR, TCRdb re-called the multiplex PCR reads, giving one row per CDR3 protein. Of around 5,200 distinct CDR3 sequences listed, just under 20% were seen once; the top ten hold 5% to 7%. Points on this clonotype: Its target is not known. This may be a read error, as it is one base from a much larger clone.

The CDR3 runs 13 residues. Germline V gives CDR1 ENHRY, CDR2 SYGVKD. From blood, roughly 220-550 ng of genomic DNA served as TRB template. Points from the study as a whole: Highly clonal in active COVID-19, TRB repertoires exceeded healthy-donor diversity and richness at recovery. Patients with COVID-19 reportedly showed strongly skewed T cell receptor beta variable and joining gene usage.

The V and J genes are TRBV10-3 and TRBJ2-5, with 7 positions matching TRBD1. This clonotype was obtained from a human donor who had recovered from COVID-19. The sample consisted of blood. CDR3 in DNA: TGTTCCATCAGAGGGGGCCGAACGGAGACCCAGTACTTC. The encoded protein is CSIRGGRTETQYF.